Presented here are 21 T cell receptor beta chains from one specimen sequenced in a study of early T cells in non-severe SARS-CoV-2 infection (dated by TCRdb to the early 2020s). Library method: 5' RACE. The instrument given in TCRdb is NextSeq 500. TCRdb passed the public sequencing reads through fastp at Q25 and MiXCR, retaining productive beta sequences. Rows with one shared CDR3 protein collapse into an entry with the most common genes and DNA. This sample is represented by about 39,000 distinct CDR3 sequences; under 9.5% of them were singletons. Of the sample, just over 8% falls within the top ten clones. The sequencing input was whole blood. These receptors were taken from an adult who was a healthcare worker with PCR-confirmed SARS-CoV-2 infection or an uninfected control (not recorded which).

This clonotype was counted many times. The V call is TRBV6-2 or TRBV6-3, the J call TRBJ2-5; D might be TRBD1 (6 bases). Germline-derived CDR1 and CDR2 are MNHEY and SVGEGT. The CDR3 is 13 residues long. V lost 8 bases and J 2 bases, leaving 12 bases between the germline ends. CDR3 DNA sequence: TGTGCCAGCGATCCTAGGGGGCAAGAGACCCAGTACTTC. This codes for CASDPRGQETQYF.

The chain combines TRBV6-2 or TRBV6-3 with TRBJ2-5; D perhaps matches TRBD2 (5 bases). The CDR3 has 15 residues. Germline V gene sequence: CDR1 MNHEY, CDR2 SVGEGT. The V gene lost 7 bases and the J gene lost 0 bases, with 15 bases spanning the gap. The CDR3 here is CASTGRLTDQETQYF. For the CDR3, the DNA is TGTGCCAGCACCGGTAGACTAACCGACCAAGAGACCCAGTACTTC.

This clonotype was counted at least ten times. This chain joins TRBV20-1 and TRBJ2-2, with 7 bases lining up with TRBD2. The CDR3 contains 15 residues. Germline V gene sequence: CDR1 DFQATT, CDR2 SNEGSKA (reference sequence). The V segment lost 3 bases and the J segment 7 bases; nucleotides outside the gene matches: 11. The DNA for the CDR3 is TGCAGTGCTAGTGTAGCGGGCCGGCCCCGCGGGGAGCTGTTTTTT. This gives the protein CSASVAGRPRGELFF.

The CDR3 region is CASRYQLNRGQAVDSGNTIYF. CDR3 DNA sequence: TGTGCAAGTCGCTACCAACTAAATCGTGGACAGGCGGTGGACTCTGGAAACACCATATATTTT. The V call is TRBV12-2, the J call TRBJ1-3; TRBD1, as called in the table, went unchecked against the DNA. TRBV12-2 is annotated as a pseudogene. The length of the CDR3 is 21 residues.

This clonotype was picked up many times. The CDR3 spells CASGGLANEKLFF. CDR3 coding DNA: TGTGCCAGCGGAGGGCTGGCTAATGAAAAACTGTTTTTT. The chain uses TRBV25-1 and TRBJ1-4; D remains unclear. CDR3 length: 13 amino acids. Germline V gene lookup returns CDR1 MGHDK and CDR2 SYGVNS. Trimming took off 8 bases at V and 3 bases at J, with 10 bases between the two ends.

The chain employs TRBV6-2 or TRBV6-3 and TRBJ2-2, with D unresolved. Per germline, CDR1 MNHEY and CDR2 SVGEGT. The germline V and J ends were trimmed by 10 bases and 10 bases, with 13 bases remaining between them. This CDR3 is 11 amino acids long. CDR3 residues: CAISQATELFF. The CDR3 DNA is TGTGCCATCAGCCAAGCAACGGAGCTGTTTTTT.

This clonotype was seen only a few times. The chain recombines TRBV5-4 with TRBJ2-7; TRBD2 aligns across 13 bases. From germline, CDR1 is SGHNT and CDR2 YYREEE (reference sequence). Trimming cost V 4 bases and J 2 bases; bases outside gene matches: 6. This CDR3 is 16 amino acids long. The CDR3 reads CASSRGGTSGTYEQYF. DNA of the CDR3: TGTGCCAGCAGCCGGGGCGGGACTAGCGGGACCTACGAGCAGTACTTC.

The genes are TRBV5-1 and TRBJ2-7; D might be TRBD1 or TRBD2, each matching 6 bases. V was clipped by 4 bases and J by 0 bases, with 14 bases between them. The CDR3 has 15 amino acids. Per the germline V gene, CDR1 is SGHRS and CDR2 is YFSETQ. In DNA form, the CDR3 reads TGCGCCAGCAGCCTAAGGACGGGGGCCTCCTACGAGCAGTACTTC. Protein: CASSLRTGASYEQYF.

The genes are TRBV29-1 and TRBJ1-2; 7 bases match TRBD1. The CDR3 totals 14 residues. V trimming: 6 bases; J trimming: 0 bases; junction bases outside the gene matches: 7. The V gene's germline CDR1 is SQVTM and CDR2 ANQGSEA. The CDR3 DNA reads as TGCAGCGTACAACGGCAGGGGGCTAACTATGGCTACACCTTC. Amino acids: CSVQRQGANYGYTF.

This clonotype was observed at least ten times. The chain employs TRBV20-1 and TRBJ1-6, with D tentatively TRBD1 (6 bases). Trimming stripped 6 bases from V and 9 bases from J, with 18 bases between. Germline V gene data show CDR1 as DFQATT and CDR2 as SNEGSKA (reference sequence). The CDR3 extends over 14 amino acids. Here the CDR3 reads CSARRGAGTSPLHF. The CDR3 coding sequence is TGCAGTGCCAGAAGGGGGGCGGGGACTTCACCCCTCCACTTT.

The chain joins TRBV21-1 to TRBJ1-5; the D call TRBD1 from the table was never checked on the DNA. TRBV21-1 is a documented pseudogene. CDR3 length: 16 amino acids. As DNA, the CDR3 is TGTGCCAGCAGCAAAGGCCGGGTGCATAGCAATCAGCCCCAGCATTTT. Encoded protein: CASSKGRVHSNQPQHF.

The chain uses TRBV2 and TRBJ2-7, with no clear D. There are 10 residues in the CDR3. CDR1 and CDR2 from the germline V gene are SNHLY and FYNNEI. The CDR3 DNA sequence: TGTGTCGTCCGGCCTGGCGAGCAGTACTTC. Amino acids: CVVRPGEQYF. The variable domain in full, with the rest retrieved from reference TRBV2 and TRBJ2-7, is EPEVTQTPSHQVTQMGQEVILRCVPISNHLYFYWYRQILGQKVEFLVSFYNNEISEKSEIFDDQFSVERPDGSNFTLKIRSTKLEDSAMYFCVVRPGEQYFGPGTRLTVT.

This clonotype was counted at least ten times. The V and J genes are TRBV9 and TRBJ1-2; no clear D gene. The germline CDR1 and CDR2 sequences are SGDLS and YYNGEE. There are 13 residues in the CDR3. V was pared by 8 bases and J by 8 bases, with 19 bases between. Written as DNA, the CDR3 is TGTGCCAGGGCCCTAGGCCCGGGCCGCGGCTACACCTTC. Protein sequence: CARALGPGRGYTF.

A few counts support this clonotype. This chain uses TRBV29-1 with TRBJ2-7; 8 positions agree with TRBD2. The J segment lost 3 bases and the V segment lost 5 bases, leaving 9 bases of the junction unmatched. CDR1 and CDR2 (germline): SQVTM, ANQGSEA. This CDR3 is 14 amino acids long. DNA for the CDR3: TGCAGCGTTCGGCTAGCGGGTTACATCTACGAGCAGTACTTC. It encodes CSVRLAGYIYEQYF.

This clonotype was seen at least ten times. V and J are TRBV6-5 and TRBJ2-3; D ambiguous. The germline V gene has CDR1 MNHEY and CDR2 SVGAGI. This CDR3 contains 12 residues. V was pared by 2 bases and J by 3 bases, with 3 bases between. This CDR3 reads CASSYGTDTQYF. The CDR3 bases are TGTGCCAGCAGTTACGGGACAGATACGCAGTATTTT.

In this sample, this clonotype turned up many times. This chain joins TRBV6-5 and TRBJ1-2; D gene ambiguous. V was clipped by 6 bases and J by 4 bases, with 15 bases between them. The germline V gene encodes CDR1 MNHEY and CDR2 SVGAGI. The CDR3 totals 14 residues. The CDR3 region has the DNA TGTGCCAGCAGGCGTCGTGCAGAAAGCTATGGCTACACCTTC. It yields the protein CASRRRAESYGYTF.

This clonotype showed up many times. CDR3 sequence (DNA): TGTGCCATCAGGGCACAGGGTTCCAGAGATGGCTACACCTTC. Protein product: CAIRAQGSRDGYTF. The chain links TRBV10-3 to TRBJ1-2; D may be TRBD1 (6 bases). The CDR3 covers 14 residues. Deletions cut 6 bases from V and 6 bases from J, with 17 bases between. Germline CDR1 ENHRY, CDR2 SYGVKD.

This clonotype was counted only a few times. The junction shows a germline mismatch at one end, possibly a read error. This chain joins TRBV7-7 and TRBJ2-7; no definite D call. The CDR3 is made up of 13 amino acids. CDR1 is SSHAT, CDR2 FNYEAQ, per germline (reference sequence). The CDR3 is CASSRGRTYEQYF. CDR3 DNA: TGTGCTAGCAGCCGAGGACGGACCTACGAGCAGTACTTC.

This clonotype was counted ten times or more. CDR3 sequence reads: CASSTGKEAFF. The DNA for the CDR3 is TGTGCCAGCAGTACAGGCAAAGAAGCTTTCTTT. The chain carries TRBV12-3 or TRBV12-4 and TRBJ1-1; maybe TRBD1 (5 bases). The CDR3 totals 11 residues. V dropped 5 bases and J dropped 8 bases, with 9 bases sitting between them.

This clonotype occurred many times. V and J are TRBV6-2 or TRBV6-3 and TRBJ1-1; D call uncertain. Trimming stripped 1 base from V and 5 bases from J, with 14 bases between. Per the germline V gene, CDR1 is MNHEY and CDR2 is SVGEGT. The CDR3 contains 15 residues. CDR3 amino acids: CASSYWRGRETEAFF. CDR3 bases: TGTGCCAGCAGTTACTGGCGGGGAAGGGAGACTGAAGCTTTCTTT.

This chain connects TRBV7-9 to TRBJ1-5; possibly TRBD1 for D (6 bases). The ends were cut back, 5 bases at V and 3 bases at J, with 17 bases in the middle. The CDR3 contains 16 residues. CDR1 and CDR2 from the germline V gene are SEHNR and FQNEAQ (reference sequence). CDR3 residues: CASSRGPSGTNQPQHF. CDR3 coding DNA: TGTGCCAGCAGCCGGGGGCCATCGGGGACCAATCAGCCCCAGCATTTT.